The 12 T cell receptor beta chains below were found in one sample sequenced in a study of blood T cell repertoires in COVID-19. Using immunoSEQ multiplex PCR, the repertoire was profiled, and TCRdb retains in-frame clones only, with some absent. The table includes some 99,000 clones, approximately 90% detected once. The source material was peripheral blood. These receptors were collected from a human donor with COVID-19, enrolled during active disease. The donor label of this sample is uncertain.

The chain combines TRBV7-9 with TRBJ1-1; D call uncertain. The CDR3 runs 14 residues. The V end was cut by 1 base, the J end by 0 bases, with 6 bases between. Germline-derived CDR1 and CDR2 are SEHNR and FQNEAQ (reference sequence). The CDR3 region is CASSLGQMNTEAFF. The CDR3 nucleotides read TGTGCCAGCAGCTTAGGGCAGATGAACACTGAAGCTTTCTTT.

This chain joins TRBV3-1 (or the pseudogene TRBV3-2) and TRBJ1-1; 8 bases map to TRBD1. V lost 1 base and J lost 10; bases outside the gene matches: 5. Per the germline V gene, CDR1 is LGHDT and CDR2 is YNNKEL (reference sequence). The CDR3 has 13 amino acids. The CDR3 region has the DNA TGTGCCAGCAGCCAAGGTGGACAGGGCGTAGCTTTCTTT. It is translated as CASSQGGQGVAFF.

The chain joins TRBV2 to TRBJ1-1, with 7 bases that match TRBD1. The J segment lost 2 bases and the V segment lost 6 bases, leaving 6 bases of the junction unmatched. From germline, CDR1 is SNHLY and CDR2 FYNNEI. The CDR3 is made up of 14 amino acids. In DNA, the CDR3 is TGTGCCAGCAGGGTAGACAGGGTTAACACTGAAGCTTTCTTT. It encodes CASRVDRVNTEAFF.

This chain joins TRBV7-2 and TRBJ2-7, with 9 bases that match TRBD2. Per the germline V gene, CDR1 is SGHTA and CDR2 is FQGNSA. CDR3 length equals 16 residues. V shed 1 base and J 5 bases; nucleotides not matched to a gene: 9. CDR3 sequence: CASSLGAGGERHEQYF. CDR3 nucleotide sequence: TGTGCCAGCAGCTTAGGGGCGGGGGGGGAACGCCACGAGCAGTACTTC.

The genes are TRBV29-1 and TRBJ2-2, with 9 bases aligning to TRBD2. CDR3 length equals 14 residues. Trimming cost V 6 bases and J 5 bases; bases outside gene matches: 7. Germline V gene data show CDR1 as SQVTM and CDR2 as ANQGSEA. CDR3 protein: CSVERGAGTGELFF. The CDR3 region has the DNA TGCAGCGTGGAGCGGGGGGCGGGTACCGGGGAGCTGTTTTTT.

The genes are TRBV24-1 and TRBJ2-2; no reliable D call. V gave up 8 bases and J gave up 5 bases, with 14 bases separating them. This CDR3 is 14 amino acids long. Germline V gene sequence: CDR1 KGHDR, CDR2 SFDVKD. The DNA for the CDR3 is TGTGCCACCACGTCGGCCCAGCGAACCGGGGAGCTGTTTTTT. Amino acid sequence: CATTSAQRTGELFF.

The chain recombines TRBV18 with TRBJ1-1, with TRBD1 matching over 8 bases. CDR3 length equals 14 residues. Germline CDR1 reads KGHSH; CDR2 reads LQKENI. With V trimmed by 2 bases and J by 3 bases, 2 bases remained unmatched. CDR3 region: CASSPDRGDTEAFF. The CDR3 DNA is TGTGCCAGCTCACCAGACAGGGGAGACACTGAAGCTTTCTTT. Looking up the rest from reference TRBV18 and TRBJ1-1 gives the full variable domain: NAGVMQNPRHLVRRRGQEARLRCSPMKGHSHVYWYRQLPEEGLKFMVYLQKENIIDESGMPKERFSAEFPKEGPSILRIQQVVRGDSAAYFCASSPDRGDTEAFFGQGTRLTVV.

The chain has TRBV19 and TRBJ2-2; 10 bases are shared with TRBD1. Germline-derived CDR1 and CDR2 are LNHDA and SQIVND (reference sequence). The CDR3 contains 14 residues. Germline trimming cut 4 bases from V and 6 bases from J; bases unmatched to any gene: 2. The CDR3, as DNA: TGTGCCAGTAGTACGACAGGGGGCGCCGGGGAGCTGTTTTTT. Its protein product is CASSTTGGAGELFF.

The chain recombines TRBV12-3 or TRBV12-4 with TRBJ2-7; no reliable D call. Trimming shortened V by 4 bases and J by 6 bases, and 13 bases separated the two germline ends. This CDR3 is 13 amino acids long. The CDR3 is CASSSALYGEQYF. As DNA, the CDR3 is TGTGCCAGCAGTTCCGCCTTATACGGCGAGCAGTACTTC.

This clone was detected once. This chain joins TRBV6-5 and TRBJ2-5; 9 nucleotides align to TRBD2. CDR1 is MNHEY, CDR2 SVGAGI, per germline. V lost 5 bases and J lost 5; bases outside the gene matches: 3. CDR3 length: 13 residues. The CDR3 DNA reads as TGTGCCAGCAGTATAGCGGGGGTGGAGACCCAGTACTTC. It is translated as CASSIAGVETQYF.

The CDR3, as DNA: TGTGCCAGCAGCCCCGGAAAGGGGTGGCCACCAGTCTACGAGCAGTACTTC. It is translated as CASSPGKGWPPVYEQYF. The V gene is TRBV3-1 (or the pseudogene TRBV3-2), the J gene TRBJ2-7, with D possibly being TRBD1 (5 bases). Trimming shortened V by 4 bases and J by 3 bases, and 22 bases separated the two germline ends. Per germline, CDR1 LGHDT and CDR2 YNNKEL (reference sequence). CDR3 length equals 17 residues.

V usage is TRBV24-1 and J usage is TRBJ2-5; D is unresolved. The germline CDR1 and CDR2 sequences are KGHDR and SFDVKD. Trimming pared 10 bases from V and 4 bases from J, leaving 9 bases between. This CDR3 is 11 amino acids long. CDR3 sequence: CATGLGETQYF. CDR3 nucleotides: TGTGCCACGGGCTTGGGAGAGACCCAGTACTTC.